The rows below give T cell receptor beta chains drawn from one sample of a study of PD-1 blockade in classical Hodgkin lymphoma. Assay: immunoSEQ multiplex PCR; the TCRdb copy retains only in-frame clones and omits some. The table records roughly 14,000 clones, 78% of them present only once. The sequencing here drew on peripheral blood mononuclear cells (PBMCs), taken before the second cycle of nivolumab. The source of these receptors is a human donor with classical Hodgkin lymphoma. CDR3s include the opening cysteine and the closing phenylalanine or tryptophan. Each record gives: clone size, J gene, V gene, CDR3 length, D gene, CDR3 protein, CDR3 DNA. A D gene is named only where the DNA matches it firmly. Clone size, where shown, is once, few, many, or a class for clones that have expanded.

>few|TRBJ2-7|TRBV5-1|15|TRBD2
CASSLVAGPAYEQYF
TGCGCCAGCAGCTTGGTAGCGGGGCCGGCCTACGAGCAGTACTTC
>NA|TRBJ1-1|TRBV5-1|12|NA
CASSFDPNEAFF
TGCGCCAGCAGTTTTGACCCCAATGAAGCTTTCTTT
>NA|TRBJ1-1|TRBV7-9|14|NA
CASSRPPPGTEAFF
TGTGCCAGCAGCCGACCCCCCCCAGGCACTGAAGCTTTCTTT
>NA|TRBJ2-3|TRBV5-5|16|TRBD1
CASSPWDRGRRSTQYF
TGTGCCAGCAGCCCTTGGGACAGGGGGCGGCGGAGTACGCAGTATTTT
>NA|TRBJ2-7|TRBV28|11|NA
CASSRGYEQYF
TGTGCCAGCAGCCGGGGCTACGAGCAGTACTTC
>NA|TRBJ2-7|TRBV19|14|NA
CASSGMGSSYEQYF
TGTGCCAGTAGTGGAATGGGGTCGTCCTACGAGCAGTACTTC
>NA|TRBJ2-7|TRBV19|15|TRBD1
CASRWTDRGFYEQYF
TGTGCCAGTAGATGGACGGACAGGGGCTTTTACGAGCAGTACTTC
>NA|TRBJ2-5|TRBV7-6|16|TRBD2
CASSLQASGGRETQYF
TGTGCCAGCAGCTTACAGGCTAGCGGGGGGCGGGAGACCCAGTACTTC
>NA|TRBJ1-1|TRBV18|15|NA
CASSPQGTRLTEAFF
TGTGCCAGCTCACCTCAGGGGACCCGACTCACTGAAGCTTTCTTT
>NA|TRBJ2-7|TRBV6-5|15|NA
CASSYGITILYEQYF
TGTGCCAGCAGTTACGGAATCACAATCCTCTACGAGCAGTACTTC
>NA|TRBJ2-5|TRBV19|17|TRBD2
CASSIRLAGAGQETQYF
TGTGCCAGTAGTATTCGACTAGCGGGGGCCGGGCAAGAGACCCAGTACTTC
>NA|TRBJ2-1|TRBV27|14|TRBD2
CASRLAGGPLEQFF
TGTGCCAGCAGACTAGCGGGGGGGCCCCTTGAGCAGTTCTTC
>few|TRBJ1-6|TRBV9|15|TRBD1
CASSGTGDYNSPLHF
TGTGCCAGCAGCGGAACAGGGGATTATAATTCACCCCTCCACTTT
>NA|TRBJ2-1|TRBV6-1|13|NA
CASSADRLFGQFF
TGTGCCAGCAGTGCCGACAGATTGTTTGGGCAGTTCTTC
>NA|TRBJ1-2|TRBV7-2|14|NA
CASSANRGPYGYTF
TGTGCCAGCAGTGCAAACCGGGGGCCTTATGGCTACACCTTC
>once|TRBJ2-5|TRBV9|17|TRBD1
CASSIPGQGAFEETQYF
TGTGCCAGCAGCATCCCAGGACAGGGGGCATTTGAAGAGACCCAGTACTTC
>few|TRBJ1-1|TRBV15|13|NA
CATSRDLVDSVIF
TGTGCCACCAGCAGAGATCTAGTAGATAGCGTTATCTTT
>NA|TRBJ2-3|TRBV7-2|15|NA
CASSQDRGARDTQYF
TGTGCCAGCAGCCAAGACCGGGGGGCAAGGGATACGCAGTATTTT
>NA|TRBJ1-3|TRBV6-5|15|TRBD1
CASRAQGAWGNTIYF
TGTGCCAGCAGAGCCCAGGGGGCGTGGGGAAACACCATATATTTT
>NA|TRBJ1-4|TRBV5-1|15|NA
CASSTDRRANEKLFF
TGCGCCAGCAGCACCGACAGGCGGGCTAATGAAAAACTGTTTTTT
>few|TRBJ1-5|TRBV6-1|18|TRBD1
CASSEAGQGIHSNQPQHF
TGTGCCAGCAGTGAAGCGGGACAGGGGATTCATAGCAATCAGCCCCAGCATTTT
>NA|TRBJ1-2|TRBV2|13|NA
CASSGGPTYGYTF
TGTGCCAGCAGTGGCGGGCCAACCTATGGCTACACCTTC
>few|TRBJ2-1|TRBV21-1|16|NA
CASSKGGWGQANEQFF
TGTGCCAGCAGCAAAGGGGGCTGGGGACAGGCCAATGAGCAGTTCTTC
>once|TRBJ2-7|TRBV18|15|NA
CASSPGQTPTYEQYF
TGTGCCAGCTCACCCGGCCAGACCCCTACCTACGAGCAGTACTTC
>NA|TRBJ2-3|TRBV18|16|TRBD1
CASSPLDRGRADTQYF
TGTGCCAGCTCACCACTTGACAGGGGGCGCGCAGATACGCAGTATTTT
>few|TRBJ2-3|TRBV4-1|16|NA
CASSQDRGRFRVAQYF
TGCGCCAGCAGCCAAGACCGGGGGAGGTTTAGGGTGGCTCAGTATTTT
>NA|TRBJ1-1|TRBV5-4|14|TRBD1
CASSLGQVNTEAFF
TGTGCCAGCAGCCTAGGACAGGTGAACACTGAAGCTTTCTTT
>once|TRBJ2-2|TRBV29-1|16|TRBD1
CSVEDYKGAKTGELFF
TGCAGCGTTGAAGACTATAAGGGGGCAAAGACCGGGGAGCTGTTTTTT
>NA|TRBJ2-5|TRBV14|15|TRBD1
CASSGTGIWFETQYF
TGTGCCAGCTCAGGGACAGGGATATGGTTTGAGACCCAGTACTTC
>few|TRBJ1-5|TRBV2|14|TRBD1
CASSRSQGGQPQHF
TGTGCCAGCAGTCGATCCCAGGGGGGTCAGCCCCAGCATTTT
>NA|TRBJ2-1|TRBV10-3|15|NA
CAISVQLASYNEQFF
TGTGCCATCAGTGTACAGCTAGCCTCCTACAATGAGCAGTTCTTC
>once|TRBJ2-1|TRBV27|15|TRBD2
CASSSISGGYNEQFF
TGTGCCAGCAGTTCTATAAGCGGGGGGTACAATGAGCAGTTCTTC
>NA|TRBJ2-5|TRBV28|14|NA
CASSIPGQQETQYF
TGTGCCAGCAGTATCCCGGGACAACAAGAGACCCAGTACTTC
>NA|TRBJ2-1|TRBV5-1|12|NA
CASSGDYNEQFF
TGCGCCAGCAGCGGGGACTACAATGAGCAGTTCTTC
>NA|TRBJ1-4|TRBV2|16|NA
CASSLQGLATNEKLFF
TGTGCCAGCAGTTTACAGGGACTTGCAACTAATGAAAAACTGTTTTTT
>NA|TRBJ2-5|TRBV5-1|11|NA
CASRKQETQYF
TGCGCCAGCAGAAAGCAAGAGACCCAGTACTTC
>medium-sized|TRBJ2-1|TRBV6-5|15|NA
CASSYDLGGANEQFF
TGTGCCAGCAGTTACGACTTAGGGGGGGCCAATGAGCAGTTCTTC
>NA|TRBJ2-2|TRBV2|15|NA
CASRVGAGNTGELFF
TGTGCCAGCCGCGTCGGCGCGGGGAACACCGGGGAGCTGTTTTTT
>NA|TRBJ1-1|TRBV2|15|NA
CASSPQGHPKAEAFF
TGTGCCAGCAGCCCCCAGGGACACCCGAAGGCTGAAGCTTTCTTT
>NA|TRBJ2-5|TRBV18|16|TRBD1
CASSPIVGGTGETQYF
TGTGCCAGCTCACCCATCGTCGGAGGGACAGGGGAGACCCAGTACTTC
>NA|TRBJ2-2|TRBV7-9|15|NA
CASSLMAGTTGELFF
TGTGCCAGCAGCTTAATGGCGGGGACCACCGGGGAGCTGTTTTTT